These 32 T cell receptor beta chains share one sample of origin, sequenced in a study of cytomegalovirus exposure and HLA in healthy donors. The PCR had 60 Vbeta and 13 Jbeta primers. TCRdb keeps only in-frame clones here, not all; method: immunoSEQ multiplex PCR. The top ten clones hold more than 3% of a sample with some 120,000 clones, 60% to 85% of them seen once. The specimen was PBMCs. Source of these receptors: a man aged 25 to 40 in good health and CMV-seronegative.

This chain connects TRBV7-2 to TRBJ1-5; D remains unclear. This CDR3 region has 15 residues. With 1 base removed from V and 3 bases from J, the gap between germline ends came to 10 bases. Germline V gives CDR1 SGHTA, CDR2 FQGNSA. The CDR3 sequence: CASSLGSGINQPQHF. The CDR3 DNA follows: TGTGCCAGCAGCTTAGGTTCCGGGATCAATCAGCCCCAGCATTTT.

This chain connects TRBV14 to TRBJ1-6, with 7 bases fitting TRBD1. V lost 4 bases to trimming and J lost 7 bases; unmatched junction nucleotides: 10. This CDR3 region has 16 residues. Germline CDR1 and CDR2: SGHDN and FVKESK. The CDR3 loop reads CASSRNAGTANSPLHF. In DNA form, the CDR3 reads TGTGCCAGCAGCCGAAATGCGGGGACAGCCAATTCACCCCTCCACTTT. The entire variable domain, with the rest obtained from reference TRBV14 and TRBJ1-6, is as follows: EAGVTQFPSHSVIEKGQTVTLRCDPISGHDNLYWYRRVMGKEIKFLLHFVKESKQDESGMPNNRFLAERTGGTYSTLKVQPAELEDSGVYFCASSRNAGTANSPLHFGNGTRLTVT.

V and J are TRBV4-3 and TRBJ2-3; maybe TRBD2 (6 bases). Germline CDR1 is LGHNA and CDR2 is YSLEER. The CDR3 loop spans 15 amino acids. V dropped 11 bases and J dropped 2 bases, with 20 bases sitting between them. The CDR3 loop reads CAGRRAGRYTDTQYF. The CDR3, as DNA: TGCGCCGGACGGAGGGCAGGCCGATACACAGATACGCAGTATTTT.

This chain uses TRBV30 with TRBJ2-1; 11 bases match TRBD2. The CDR3 sequence is 14 residues long. Germline V lookup: CDR1 GTSNPN, CDR2 SVGIG (reference sequence). The trim removed 5 bases at V and 6 bases at J, leaving 6 bases unmatched. Written as DNA, the CDR3 is TGTGCCTGGTGGCTAGCGGGAGGTTCCAATGAGCAGTTCTTC. Its translation: CAWWLAGGSNEQFF.

This clone was found a few times. The gene calls are TRBV10-3 and TRBJ2-5; a weak D match, TRBD2 (7 bases). The CDR3 runs to 16 residues. The ends were cut back, 1 base at V and 2 bases at J, with 14 bases in the middle. Germline CDR1 reads ENHRY; CDR2 reads SYGVKD. CDR3 coding DNA: TGTGCCATCAGTGAGTTTGGGGGGGCCCTACAAGAGACCCAGTACTTC. Protein sequence: CAISEFGGALQETQYF.

The V and J genes are TRBV19 and TRBJ2-2; the match to TRBD2 covers 10 bases. Germline trimming cut 4 bases from V and 1 base from J; bases unmatched to any gene: 3. In germline, CDR1 is LNHDA, CDR2 SQIVND (reference sequence). The CDR3 is 16 amino acids. The CDR3 sequence: CASSTSGRGNTGELFF. The CDR3 DNA reads TGTGCCAGTAGTACTAGCGGGAGAGGGAACACCGGGGAGCTGTTTTTT.

The rearrangement links TRBV5-1 to TRBJ2-1; 9 bases map to TRBD2. With 3 bases clipped from V and 5 bases from J, the junction kept 6 bases outside the gene matches. Germline values: CDR1 SGHRS, CDR2 YFSETQ. This CDR3 has 15 amino acids. The CDR3 sequence: CASSSRTSVDNEQFF. The CDR3 coding sequence is TGCGCCAGCAGCTCGAGGACTAGCGTAGACAATGAGCAGTTCTTC.

The V and J genes are TRBV4-2 and TRBJ2-5; TRBD1 agrees at 12 bases. The germline gives CDR1 LGHNA, CDR2 YNFKEQ. The CDR3 extends over 17 amino acids. The J segment lost 5 bases and the V segment lost 1 base, leaving 8 bases of the junction unmatched. The CDR3 is CASSQVRGTGGSETQYF. The CDR3 coding sequence is TGTGCCAGCAGCCAAGTTCGTGGGACAGGGGGCTCGGAGACCCAGTACTTC.

This chain joins TRBV5-1 and TRBJ2-5; D may be TRBD2 (6 bases). This CDR3 has 14 amino acids. Trimming removed 4 bases at V and 5 bases at J, with 15 bases between. CDR1 is SGHRS and CDR2 is YFSETQ in the germline V gene. The CDR3 protein is CASSASGTLETQYF. CDR3 nucleotide sequence: TGCGCCAGCAGCGCCTCCGGGACTTTGGAGACCCAGTACTTC.

The genes are TRBV29-1 and TRBJ2-2; D unresolved. Germline V gene sequence: CDR1 SQVTM, CDR2 ANQGSEA. The CDR3 length is 14 residues. Trimming shortened V by 4 bases and J by 6 bases, and 15 bases separated the two germline ends. This chain's CDR3 is CSVGSTPHSGELFF. DNA of the CDR3: TGCAGCGTTGGGTCGACTCCCCACTCCGGGGAGCTGTTTTTT.

In its sample, this clone was seen a few times. The chain employs TRBV19 and TRBJ2-7; TRBD2 matches 15 bases. The length of the CDR3 is 18 residues. V was pared by 7 bases and J by 3 bases, with 13 bases of the junction left unmatched. Germline V gene data show CDR1 as LNHDA and CDR2 as SQIVND (reference sequence). The CDR3 nucleotides read TGTGCCAGTAAGGGGCAGGGACTAGCGGGAGGCGGATACTACGAGCAGTACTTC. Translated, it gives CASKGQGLAGGGYYEQYF.

This clone came up a few times. The chain employs TRBV7-9 and TRBJ2-1, with 8 bases matching TRBD2. The CDR3 has 16 amino acids. V shed 1 base and J 4 bases; nucleotides not matched to a gene: 6. Germline CDR1 SEHNR, CDR2 FQNEAQ (reference sequence). The CDR3 spells CASSLGGSGGYNEQFF. As DNA, the CDR3 is TGTGCCAGCAGCTTAGGTGGGAGCGGGGGATACAATGAGCAGTTCTTC.

This chain connects TRBV11-3 to TRBJ2-5, with 8 positions matching TRBD1. Germline loops: CDR1 SGHNT, CDR2 YENEEA. The J segment lost 0 bases and the V segment lost 1 base, leaving 4 bases of the junction unmatched. CDR3 length: 16 amino acids. The CDR3 DNA is TGTGCCAGCAGCTTAGGGCCGGGACAGGACCAAGAGACCCAGTACTTC. Translated, it gives CASSLGPGQDQETQYF.

This rearrangement joins TRBV29-1 to TRBJ2-7; 7 nucleotides match TRBD1. The trim removed 6 bases at V and 0 bases at J, leaving 5 bases unmatched. Germline V lookup: CDR1 SQVTM, CDR2 ANQGSEA. This CDR3 has 13 residues. CDR3 region: CSVSRDSSYEQYF. As DNA, the CDR3 is TGCAGCGTATCCCGGGACAGCTCCTACGAGCAGTACTTC.

V gene TRBV5-6 combines with J gene TRBJ2-5, with D possibly matching TRBD2 (6 bases). The J call may be incorrect, as the DNA end agrees better with TRBJ2-7. The CDR3 has 15 amino acids. The germline V gene encodes CDR1 SGHDT and CDR2 YYEEEE. The CDR3 region has the DNA TGTGCCAGCAGCACTCCCCCGGGACTGAATTACGAGCAGTACTTC. It translates to CASSTPPGLNYEQYF.

This clone was recorded once. The genes are TRBV19 and TRBJ2-1; 9 positions match TRBD2. Trimming at V came to 8 bases and at J to 4 bases, leaving 9 bases not matched to a gene. Per germline, CDR1 LNHDA and CDR2 SQIVND (reference sequence). The CDR3 extends over 15 amino acids. The CDR3 coding sequence is TGTGCCAGTGCGGATAGCGGGAGAGCGTACAATGAGCAGTTCTTC. Amino acids: CASADSGRAYNEQFF. Complete variable domain (other parts from reference TRBV19 and TRBJ2-1): DGGITQSPKYLFRKEGQNVTLSCEQNLNHDAMYWYRQDPGQGLRLIYYSQIVNDFQKGDIAEGYSVSREKKESFPLTVTSAQKNPTAFYLCASADSGRAYNEQFFGPGTRLTVL.

This chain joins TRBV5-1 and TRBJ2-2; TRBD2 matches 13 bases. Germline trimming cut 3 bases from V and 4 bases from J; bases unmatched to any gene: 3. This CDR3 comprises 16 residues. Germline V gives CDR1 SGHRS, CDR2 YFSETQ. CDR3 sequence: CASSSWTSGSTGELFF. CDR3 DNA: TGCGCCAGCAGCTCTTGGACTAGCGGGAGCACCGGGGAGCTGTTTTTT. The full variable domain, its missing parts supplied by reference TRBV5-1 and TRBJ2-2, is KAGVTQTPRYLIKTRGQQVTLSCSPISGHRSVSWYQQTPGQGLQFLFEYFSETQRNKGNFPGRFSGRQFSNSRSEMNVSTLELGDSALYLCASSSWTSGSTGELFFGEGSRLTVL.

This rearrangement joins TRBV19 to TRBJ2-5; 9 bases map to TRBD2. This CDR3 contains 16 residues. V shed 5 bases and J 3 bases; nucleotides not matched to a gene: 10. Germline CDR1 and CDR2: LNHDA and SQIVND (reference sequence). The CDR3 here is CASSLDALAGEETQYF. CDR3 in DNA: TGTGCCAGTAGTCTCGATGCTTTAGCGGGGGAAGAGACCCAGTACTTC.

CDR3: CASSPPGAQNEKLFF. The CDR3 DNA follows: TGTGCCAGCTCACCACCTGGGGCCCAAAATGAAAAACTGTTTTTT. The J gene is TRBJ1-4, the V gene TRBV18; tentatively, D is TRBD1 (5 bases). CDR3 size: 15 residues. With 0 bases removed from V and 5 bases from J, the gap between germline ends came to 10 bases. Germline V CDR1 and CDR2: KGHSH, LQKENI.

V and J are TRBV29-1 and TRBJ2-1; TRBD2 matches at 8 bases. Germline V gene data show CDR1 as SQVTM and CDR2 as ANQGSEA. J gave up 4 bases and V 6 bases, and 8 bases lay outside the gene matches. This CDR3 spans 14 amino acids. The CDR3 reads CSVQAGAYYNEQFF. The CDR3 DNA reads TGCAGCGTCCAAGCGGGAGCTTATTACAATGAGCAGTTCTTC.

The chain combines TRBV9 with TRBJ2-5; D perhaps matches TRBD2 (7 bases). Germline V gives CDR1 SGDLS, CDR2 YYNGEE. Deletions cut 3 bases from V and 13 bases from J, with 19 bases between. This CDR3 is built from 13 residues. The CDR3 loop is CASSATGGGTAYF. The CDR3, as DNA: TGTGCCAGCAGCGCGACAGGCGGGGGAACAGCGTACTTC.

This clone was detected only once. The chain carries TRBV2 and TRBJ2-5; 14 bases map to TRBD2. The germline gives CDR1 SNHLY, CDR2 FYNNEI. V was pared by 8 bases and J by 0 bases, with 8 bases of the junction left unmatched. The CDR3 sequence is 17 residues long. This CDR3 reads CASGGLAGAAYQETQYF. As DNA, the CDR3 is TGTGCCAGCGGGGGACTAGCGGGGGCCGCGTACCAAGAGACCCAGTACTTC.

The chain combines TRBV5-8 with TRBJ2-5; perhaps TRBD1 as D (6 bases). In germline, CDR1 is SGHTS, CDR2 YDEGEE. The CDR3 is 15 amino acids. V was pared by 0 bases and J by 5 bases, with 14 bases between. The CDR3 DNA follows: TGTGCCAGCAGCTTGGCCACAGGGTATTGGGAGACCCAGTACTTC. This codes for CASSLATGYWETQYF.

This chain connects TRBV6-1 to TRBJ1-5, with TRBD1 matching over 9 bases. CDR3 length: 14 residues. Germline V gene lookup returns CDR1 MNHNS and CDR2 SASEGT. The J segment lost 4 bases and the V segment lost 6 bases, leaving 4 bases of the junction unmatched. The DNA for the CDR3 is TGTGCCAGCAGGAGACAGGGGGGGAATCAGCCCCAGCATTTT. Protein: CASRRQGGNQPQHF.

The genes are TRBV28 and TRBJ1-1; no clear D gene. The CDR3 is 14 residues long. Trimming stripped 5 bases from V and 0 bases from J, with 10 bases between. CDR1 and CDR2 from the germline V gene are MDHEN and SYDVKM. For the CDR3, the DNA is TGTGCCAGCAGTCCGGGATGGTTGAACACTGAAGCTTTCTTT. As protein: CASSPGWLNTEAFF.

This chain uses TRBV19 with TRBJ1-5; TRBD1 aligns across 7 bases. Looked up from germline, CDR1 is LNHDA and CDR2 is SQIVND (reference sequence). V dropped 5 bases and J dropped 0; count of bases not matched to a gene: 7. The CDR3 is 16 residues long. CDR3 DNA sequence: TGTGCCAGTAGTTTCCTGACAGGGAATAGCAATCAGCCCCAGCATTTT. Its translation: CASSFLTGNSNQPQHF.

The chain has TRBV19 and TRBJ1-1; TRBD1 is a possible D gene (6 bases). Per the germline V gene, CDR1 is LNHDA and CDR2 is SQIVND (reference sequence). The CDR3 is 14 residues long. V lost 4 bases and J lost 1, with 10 bases in between. The CDR3, as DNA: TGTGCCAGTAGTACGTCAGGGGCGAACACTGAAGCTTTCTTT. Residues: CASSTSGANTEAFF.

The V call is TRBV27, the J call TRBJ1-2, with D unclear. V lost 0 bases and J 1 base, leaving 6 bases between the germline ends. The V gene's germline CDR1 is MNHEY and CDR2 SMNVEV (reference sequence). This CDR3 region has 14 residues. The CDR3 loop reads CASSLSRVNYGYTF. CDR3 bases: TGTGCCAGCAGTTTATCGAGGGTTAACTATGGCTACACCTTC.

This chain links TRBV27 with TRBJ2-2; 12 bases are shared with TRBD2. The V gene's germline CDR1 is MNHEY and CDR2 SMNVEV (reference sequence). Trimming at V came to 3 bases and at J to 1 base, leaving 3 bases not matched to a gene. This CDR3 has 17 residues. This chain's CDR3 is CASSFLTSGRNTGELFF. The CDR3 DNA sequence: TGTGCCAGCAGTTTCCTGACTAGCGGGAGGAACACCGGGGAGCTGTTTTTT.

This chain joins TRBV9 and TRBJ2-2, with a weak D call TRBD2 (7 bases). V lost 3 bases and J 7 bases, leaving 16 bases between the germline ends. Germline V gives CDR1 SGDLS, CDR2 YYNGEE. This CDR3 is 15 amino acids long. CDR3 sequence reads: CASSGGGPKGGELFF. CDR3 nucleotides: TGTGCCAGCAGCGGGGGGGGGCCCAAGGGCGGGGAGCTGTTTTTT.

This chain links TRBV19 with TRBJ1-1; D is unclear. The CDR3 runs 15 residues. Germline CDR1 reads LNHDA; CDR2 reads SQIVND (reference sequence). The ends were cut back, 5 bases at V and 0 bases at J, with 13 bases in the middle. The CDR3 spells CASSPSARVNTEAFF. In nucleotides, the CDR3 is TGTGCCAGTAGTCCGAGCGCCCGGGTGAACACTGAAGCTTTCTTT.

The chain links TRBV7-3 to TRBJ2-5; a weak D match, TRBD1 (7 bases). The CDR3 is 15 residues long. Per the germline V gene, CDR1 is SGHTA and CDR2 is FQGTGA. Trimming removed 2 bases at V and 5 bases at J, with 15 bases between. CDR3 in DNA: TGTGCCAGCAGCTTACAAGGCAGGGGGAGGGAGACCCAGTACTTC. Its protein product is CASSLQGRGRETQYF. The whole variable domain, filled in from reference TRBV7-3 and TRBJ2-5, reads GAGVSQTPSNKVTEKGKYVELRCDPISGHTALYWYRQSLGQGPEFLIYFQGTGAADDSGLPNDRFFAVRPEGSVSTLKIQRTERGDSAVYLCASSLQGRGRETQYFGPGTRLLVL.